This T cell receptor beta chain was profiled in a study of T cells in Graves' hyperthyroidism and ophthalmopathy. Study results and caveats: Before onset, by a median of approximately 6.8 months, the model predicted ophthalmopathy. Blood held most thyroid clonotypes expanded above 0.001 frequency.

To note about this clonotype: Its antigen is unidentified.

TCR beta CDR3 regions were amplified from RNA transcripts. The HTBI primer set served for first-round RT-PCR of the TCR CDR3. MiXCR, run by TCRdb on the multiplex PCR reads, gives a single entry per CDR3 protein. The data contain 50,000 to 55,000 distinct CDR3 sequences, about half of them singletons. The CDR3 sequence is 14 residues long. With V trimmed by 7 bases and J by 12 bases, 18 bases remained unmatched. From germline, CDR1 is SQVTM and CDR2 ANQGSEA. Sequencing was done on a sample of blood. This receptor was obtained from a woman between 50 and 59 years old with Graves' ophthalmopathy. This chain connects TRBV29-1 to TRBJ2-1, with TRBD1 identical over 7 bases. CDR3: CSATGTATYSGQFF. The CDR3 DNA is TGCAGCGCAACCGGGACAGCGACCTACAGTGGGCAGTTCTTC.